These 28 T cell receptor beta chains came from one sample sequenced in a study of shared clonotypes between healthy human individuals. Only in-frame clones appear in the TCRdb table, and some are missing; sequencing was by immunoSEQ multiplex PCR. The data show roughly 2 million clones, with 90% to 95% seen just once and about 0.13% held by the top ten. The specimen was naive CD4+ T cells sorted from blood. Described subset: CD45RA+ positively selected. The receptors here all came from a man between 18 and 35 years old in good health.

In this sample, this clone turned up once. This chain uses TRBV4-1 with TRBJ2-7; D may match TRBD1 or TRBD2 (5 bases each). Germline V CDR1 and CDR2: MGHRA, YSYEKL. With 1 base removed from V and 3 bases from J, the gap between germline ends came to 13 bases. CDR3 length: 15 residues. The CDR3 reads CASSQGYGTSYEQYF. In DNA form, the CDR3 reads TGCGCCAGCAGCCAAGGGTACGGGACCAGCTACGAGCAGTACTTC.

V usage is TRBV7-2 and J usage is TRBJ2-7; TRBD1 matches 8 bases. This CDR3 is 18 amino acids long. The junction had 21 bases not matched to a gene; V was cut back by 4 bases and J by 7 bases. The germline gives CDR1 SGHTA, CDR2 FQGNSA. The CDR3 coding sequence is TGTGCCAGCAGCTCGTCGGCAGGGGGCAATCCCCCCTTACGGGAGCAGTACTTC. It encodes CASSSSAGGNPPLREQYF.

The V and J genes are TRBV30 and TRBJ2-5, with D maybe TRBD2 (5 bases). V was cut by 3 bases and J by 6 bases, with 14 bases left in between. The CDR3 covers 13 residues. Germline CDR1 GTSNPN, CDR2 SVGIG (reference sequence). In nucleotides, the CDR3 is TGTGCCTGGAGGGCAGCTCCGGGGAAGACCCAGTACTTC. Its translation: CAWRAAPGKTQYF.

V gene TRBV30 combines with J gene TRBJ1-4, with TRBD1 matching 10 bases. The CDR3 loop spans 19 amino acids. The V gene's germline CDR1 is GTSNPN and CDR2 SVGIG (reference sequence). The V and J ends lost 2 bases and 8 bases, in that order; junction bases with no gene match: 20. The CDR3 spells CAWSRASTGTGVYKEKLFF. For the CDR3, the DNA is TGTGCCTGGAGTAGGGCCTCGACCGGGACAGGGGTCTATAAGGAAAAACTGTTTTTT.

This clone is a singleton in its sample. The rearrangement links TRBV18 to TRBJ2-7, with TRBD2 matching 12 bases. CDR3 length: 15 residues. V lost 6 bases, J lost 4 bases, and 7 bases stayed unmatched. CDR1 KGHSH and CDR2 LQKENI come from the germline V gene. The CDR3 sequence: CASSHGLAGRYEQYF. The CDR3 DNA is TGTGCCAGCTCCCATGGACTAGCGGGGAGATACGAGCAGTACTTC.

The V gene is TRBV30, the J gene TRBJ2-1, with 12 bases aligning to TRBD2. Germline V gene sequence: CDR1 GTSNPN, CDR2 SVGIG (reference sequence). The CDR3 spans 13 residues. The CDR3 reads CALAGGYYNEQFF. CDR3 in DNA: TGTGCTCTAGCGGGGGGGTACTACAATGAGCAGTTCTTC.

The chain joins TRBV30 to TRBJ2-7; D might be TRBD2 (6 bases). The V gene lost 0 bases and the J gene lost 4 bases, with 10 bases spanning the gap. The CDR3 is 13 residues long. Germline-derived CDR1 and CDR2 are GTSNPN and SVGIG (reference sequence). DNA for the CDR3: TGTGCCTGGAGTGTAGGGGAGGATTACGAGCAGTACTTC. It codes for CAWSVGEDYEQYF.

The chain uses TRBV10-2 and TRBJ2-3; D is ambiguous. There are 12 residues in the CDR3. V lost 5 bases to trimming and J lost 4 bases, with 7 bases between them. The V gene's germline CDR1 is WSHSY and CDR2 SAAADI. CDR3 protein: CASSYDPDTQYF. CDR3 nucleotides: TGCGCCAGCAGTTACGACCCAGATACGCAGTATTTT.

The gene calls are TRBV5-8 and TRBJ2-7; D is possibly TRBD1 (6 bases). With 4 bases removed from V and 2 bases from J, the gap between germline ends came to 16 bases. Germline loops: CDR1 SGHTS, CDR2 YDEGEE. CDR3 length: 15 amino acids. The CDR3 sequence is CASSPWTVQTYEQYF. CDR3 in DNA: TGTGCCAGCAGCCCGTGGACAGTTCAGACCTACGAGCAGTACTTC.

This rearrangement joins TRBV21-1 to TRBJ1-2; no DNA check was done on the table's D call, TRBD1. TRBV21-1 is an annotated pseudogene. The CDR3 runs to 15 residues. DNA for the CDR3: TGTGCCAGCAGCAAAGAGGGACAGAAAGACTATGGCTACACCTTC. It specifies CASSKEGQKDYGYTF.

The CDR3 spells CASSHTGGAGNQPQHF. For the CDR3, the DNA is TGTGCCAGCAGTCACACAGGGGGCGCGGGCAATCAGCCCCAGCATTTT. The genes are TRBV6-6 and TRBJ1-5; 9 positions match TRBD1. CDR1 MNHNY and CDR2 SVGAGI come from the germline V gene (reference sequence). The J segment lost 2 bases and the V segment lost 5 bases, leaving 7 bases of the junction unmatched. The CDR3 has 16 amino acids.

The sample holds many counts of this clone. The chain carries TRBV5-1 and TRBJ2-7, with 9 bases that match TRBD2. From germline, CDR1 is SGHRS and CDR2 YFSETQ. This CDR3 region has 14 residues. Trimming cost V 0 bases and J 12 bases; bases outside gene matches: 10. In DNA form, the CDR3 reads TGCGCCAGCAGCTTGGAAGGTAGCGGGAGCGGCGGGTACTTC. Its translation: CASSLEGSGSGGYF.

This chain connects TRBV15 to TRBJ1-4; 9 positions match TRBD1. This CDR3 region has 14 residues. V gave up 4 bases and J gave up 8 bases; unmatched junction bases: 5. The germline gives CDR1 LNHNV, CDR2 YYDKDF (reference sequence). CDR3 DNA sequence: TGTGCCACCAGCATCGACAGGGGGAAAGAAAAACTGTTTTTT. It codes for CATSIDRGKEKLFF.

The rearrangement joins TRBV4-2 to TRBJ1-2, with D maybe TRBD1 (6 bases). The CDR3 extends over 17 amino acids. The germline V and J ends were trimmed by 0 bases and 6 bases, with 20 bases remaining between them. Germline assignment: CDR1 LGHNA and CDR2 YNFKEQ. The CDR3 DNA reads as TGTGCCAGCAGCCAAGAGCCGGGGGCAGGAGGAATTCATGGCTACACCTTC. Translating it yields CASSQEPGAGGIHGYTF.

In regard to this clone: Other DNA sequences in this specimen translate into the identical CDR3. The V gene is TRBV5-1, the J gene TRBJ2-5; 11 bases align to TRBD2. Germline lookup yields CDR1 SGHRS and CDR2 YFSETQ. This CDR3 contains 16 residues. J was trimmed by 1 base and V by 0 bases; bases with no gene match: 2. CDR3 loop: CASSLGLAGSQETQYF. The CDR3 DNA sequence: TGCGCCAGCAGCTTGGGACTAGCGGGGAGCCAAGAGACCCAGTACTTC.

V usage is TRBV12-5 and J usage is TRBJ2-3, with D possibly being TRBD1 or TRBD2 (6 bases each). Germline V lookup: CDR1 LGHNT, CDR2 FRNRAP. Trimming pared 2 bases from V and 5 bases from J, leaving 14 bases between. This CDR3 comprises 15 residues. The chain's CDR3 is CASGLMTGAVDTQYF. In nucleotides, the CDR3 is TGTGCTAGTGGTTTGATGACGGGGGCGGTAGATACGCAGTATTTT.

The V and J genes are TRBV7-9 and TRBJ1-2; no reliable D call. CDR1 and CDR2 (germline): SEHNR, FQNEAQ (reference sequence). This CDR3 comprises 15 residues. V was clipped by 5 bases and J by 1 base, with 14 bases between them. CDR3 coding DNA: TGTGCCAGCAGCCCTCTTGGGCGCGATAACTATGGCTACACCTTC. This translates into CASSPLGRDNYGYTF.

This clone was picked up one time. The chain employs TRBV7-9 and TRBJ2-1; 11 bases match TRBD2. The length of the CDR3 is 17 residues. V lost 5 bases, J lost 0 bases, and 6 bases stayed unmatched. Germline V gives CDR1 SEHNR, CDR2 FQNEAQ (reference sequence). Here the CDR3 reads CASSHSGGAISYNEQFF. In DNA, the CDR3 is TGTGCCAGCAGCCATAGCGGGGGGGCGATCTCCTACAATGAGCAGTTCTTC.

The chain combines TRBV19 with TRBJ1-2, with no clear D. The germline V gene has CDR1 LNHDA and CDR2 SQIVND (reference sequence). This CDR3 has 15 amino acids. Between the trimmed V and J ends, which lost 5 bases and 4 bases, there was a span of 17 bases. The CDR3 DNA sequence: TGTGCCAGTAGTCCCGATGTGACGATCTTCTATGGCTACACCTTC. It specifies CASSPDVTIFYGYTF.

Note on this clone: The sample has other DNA sequences that encode this CDR3 too. The chain has TRBV5-1 and TRBJ2-5; D is uncertain. CDR3 length: 12 residues. V lost 5 bases and J lost 2, with 7 bases in between. CDR1 SGHRS and CDR2 YFSETQ come from the germline V gene. CDR3 amino acids: CASSEVQETQYF. The CDR3 DNA follows: TGCGCCAGCAGTGAGGTTCAAGAGACCCAGTACTTC.

This clone is a singleton in its sample. The genes are TRBV5-7 and TRBJ1-5; D is undetermined. TRBV5-7 is identified as an open reading frame with a role that is uncertain. The germline V and J ends were trimmed by 4 bases and 7 bases, with 9 bases remaining between them. The CDR3 contains 12 residues. As DNA, the CDR3 is TGTGCCAGCAGCCAACCTGGGCAGCCCCAGCATTTT. This encodes CASSQPGQPQHF.

The chain combines TRBV5-1 with TRBJ2-3; 12 nucleotides agree with TRBD2. This CDR3 has 18 amino acids. Germline loops: CDR1 SGHRS, CDR2 YFSETQ. V shed 0 bases and J 2 bases; nucleotides not matched to a gene: 7. In DNA, the CDR3 is TGCGCCAGCAGCTTGGCGGCTAGCGGGGGGGCCTTCACAGATACGCAGTATTTT. Its translation: CASSLAASGGAFTDTQYF.

This chain joins TRBV28 and TRBJ1-5; 7 positions agree with TRBD1. V shed 8 bases, J shed 5 bases, and the junction held 9 bases outside the gene matches. This CDR3 has 14 amino acids. CDR1 is MDHEN and CDR2 is SYDVKM in the germline V gene. The CDR3 region has the DNA TGTGCCAGCGCCCAGGGGGACGGTTATCAGCCCCAGCATTTT. Its translation is CASAQGDGYQPQHF.

The genes are TRBV29-1 and TRBJ2-5, with D possibly being TRBD1 or TRBD2 (5 bases each). With 6 bases removed from V and 2 bases from J, the gap between germline ends came to 13 bases. Germline CDR1 SQVTM, CDR2 ANQGSEA. The CDR3 is made up of 13 amino acids. The CDR3 sequence: CSVSRDGQETQYF. In DNA, the CDR3 is TGCAGCGTCAGCCGGGACGGACAAGAGACCCAGTACTTC.

For this clone: A much larger clone lies one base from this, so it may be a read error. The sample holds other DNA sequences that translate to the same CDR3. The chain employs TRBV18 and TRBJ1-1, with TRBD1 as a possible D gene (6 bases). CDR1 is KGHSH, CDR2 LQKENI, per germline. The CDR3 is made up of 14 amino acids. The CDR3 spells CASSPKPQGTEAFF. CDR3 sequence (DNA): TGCGCCAGCTCACCAAAGCCACAGGGCACTGAAGCTTTCTTT.

The chain joins TRBV6-6 to TRBJ2-7; 7 bases are shared with TRBD1. Trimming took 6 bases from V and 3 from J; bases not matched to a gene: 5. CDR3 size: 13 residues. From germline, CDR1 is MNHNY and CDR2 SVGAGI (reference sequence). The CDR3 sequence is CASRGQRSYEQYF. CDR3 bases: TGTGCCAGCAGGGGACAGCGGAGCTACGAGCAGTACTTC.

The chain couples TRBV6-5 to TRBJ1-4; D uncertain. V was cut by 4 bases and J by 0 bases, with 12 bases left in between. The CDR3 covers 16 residues. Germline assignment: CDR1 MNHEY and CDR2 SVGAGI. CDR3 sequence (DNA): TGTGCCAGCAGTTTTACCCAATTCACAACTAATGAAAAACTGTTTTTT. Translating gives CASSFTQFTTNEKLFF.

The V gene is TRBV29-1, the J gene TRBJ1-2, with D perhaps TRBD1 (6 bases). CDR1 is SQVTM, CDR2 ANQGSEA, per germline. The CDR3 totals 14 residues. Trimming shortened V by 6 bases and J by 2 bases, and 16 bases separated the two germline ends. In nucleotides, the CDR3 is TGCAGCGTCCACCCGGACAGCTCGAACTATGGCTACACCTTC. This encodes CSVHPDSSNYGYTF.